Listed below are T cell receptor beta chains from one sample, sequenced in a study of T cells after yellow fever vaccination. TCRdb itself ran the 5' RACE reads through MiXCR, one entry per CDR3 protein. The data hold around 310,000 distinct CDR3 sequences, with 3.5% to 4.5% observed a single time. This material consisted of PBMCs, taken 15 days after the yellow fever booster vaccination. The receptors originated from a man younger than 35 who received the YFV17D yellow fever vaccine. The CDR3 runs from the conserved cysteine through the conserved F or W. A D gene is named only where the DNA matches it firmly. Clone size is not always given. Where it is, it says once, few, many or a class for expanded clones.

V	J	size	D	DNA	CDR3
TRBV12-3/TRBV12-4	TRBJ1-3	many	NA	TGTGCCAGCAGCCAACAGGTCTCTGGAAACACCATATATTTT	CASSQQVSGNTIYF
TRBV20-1	TRBJ1-6	few	NA	TGCAGTGCTAGAGGAGGGAGGGGAGACTCCTATAATTCACCCCTCCACTTT	CSARGGRGDSYNSPLHF
TRBV7-9	TRBJ1-1	few	NA	TGTGCCAGCAGCTTCCCGAACGCTGAAGTTTTCTTT	CASSFPNAEVFF
TRBV29-1	TRBJ2-3	many	NA	TGCAGCGTTGAAGATCTTGGGGGCCCGACAGATACGCAGTATTTT	CSVEDLGGPTDTQYF
TRBV20-1	TRBJ2-4	few	NA	TGCAGTGCTAGACCAGGGGCCAAAAACATTCAGTACTTC	CSARPGAKNIQYF
TRBV7-9	TRBJ2-6	few	TRBD1	TGTGCCAGCAGCTTTAACCGGGACAGGGCTGGGGCCAACGTCCTGACTTTC	CASSFNRDRAGANVLTF
TRBV2	TRBJ1-5	few	NA	TGTGCCAGCACCCGACAGCTTGATCAGCCCCAGCATTTT	CASTRQLDQPQHF
TRBV5-1	TRBJ2-2	many	TRBD1	TGCGCCAGCAGCCCACAGGGGCCCACCGGGGAGCTGTTTTTT	CASSPQGPTGELFF
TRBV27	TRBJ2-3	many	NA	TGTGCCAGCAGTCCCGGGACTCGCCCTACAGATACGCAGTATTTT	CASSPGTRPTDTQYF
TRBV20-1	TRBJ2-1	few	NA	TGCAGTGAGGCCTACGACAAGGGGCAGTTCTTC	CSEAYDKGQFF
TRBV5-1	TRBJ1-5	NA	NA	TGCGCCAGCAGCCCCGGGGGGACGAGCAATCAGCCCCAGCATTTT	CASSPGGTSNQPQHF
TRBV4-1	TRBJ2-1	many	TRBD1	TGCGCCAGCAGCCACGGACAGGGTAGCTCCTACAATGAGCAGTTCTTC	CASSHGQGSSYNEQFF
TRBV6-5	TRBJ1-4	many	TRBD1	TGTGCCAGCAGTCCGCTCACAGGGGCCTGGGAAAAACTGTTTTTT	CASSPLTGAWEKLFF
TRBV9	TRBJ1-2	few	NA	TGTGCCAGCAGCGTAGTGTCCACGGGCGGCTACACCTTC	CASSVVSTGGYTF
TRBV7-2	TRBJ1-2	many	TRBD1	TGTGCCAGCAGCTTCTTGACAGGGCCAGAATATGGCTACACCTTC	CASSFLTGPEYGYTF